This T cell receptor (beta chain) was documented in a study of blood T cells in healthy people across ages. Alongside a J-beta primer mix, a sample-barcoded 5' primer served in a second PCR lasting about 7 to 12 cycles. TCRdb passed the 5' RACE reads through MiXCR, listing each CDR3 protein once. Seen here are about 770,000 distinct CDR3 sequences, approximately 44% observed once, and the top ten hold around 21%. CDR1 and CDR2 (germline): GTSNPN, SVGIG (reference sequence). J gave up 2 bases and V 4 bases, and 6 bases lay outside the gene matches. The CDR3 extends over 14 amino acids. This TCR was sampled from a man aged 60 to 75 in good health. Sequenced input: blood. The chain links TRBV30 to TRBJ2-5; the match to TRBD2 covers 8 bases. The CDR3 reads CAWNRRGGQETQYF. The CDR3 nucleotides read TGTGCCTGGAACCGCCGGGGGGGACAAGAGACCCAGTACTTC.